The 27 T cell receptor beta chains reported below all come from one sample, sequenced in a study of CD8+CD57+ T cells in acquired aplastic anemia. According to the study, genomic DNA was the template for TCR beta VDJ and CDR3 profiling. TCRdb independently ran MiXCR on the reads; one entry per CDR3 protein. The sample has some 64,000 distinct CDR3 sequences, around 50% seen once; the top ten hold roughly 2.5%. The specimen sequenced was sorted CD4+, CD8+, or CD8+CD57+ T cells (not recorded which) from PBMCs. The source is a human donor in good health, serving as a control.

This chain uses TRBV19 with TRBJ2-1; TRBD1 matches 12 bases. J lost 10 bases, V lost 6 bases, and 16 bases had no gene match. The CDR3 length is 17 residues. CDR1 is LNHDA and CDR2 is SQIVND in the germline V gene (reference sequence). CDR3 region: CASRNTGDRGRVDEQFF. CDR3 nucleotides: TGTGCCAGTAGGAACACCGGGGACAGGGGGCGCGTCGACGAGCAGTTCTTC.

At least ten counts were recorded for this clonotype. The genes are TRBV5-6 and TRBJ2-7; no clear D gene. Germline loops: CDR1 SGHDT, CDR2 YYEEEE. The CDR3 totals 14 residues. Between the trimmed V and J ends, which lost 1 base and 0 bases, there was a span of 8 bases. CDR3 region: CASSLNLDSYEQYF. CDR3 in DNA: TGTGCCAGCAGCTTGAACCTCGACTCCTACGAGCAGTACTTC.

The chain combines TRBV20-1 with TRBJ2-7; 10 bases agree with TRBD1. J was trimmed by 5 bases and V by 4 bases; bases with no gene match: 5. Germline values: CDR1 DFQATT, CDR2 SNEGSKA (reference sequence). This CDR3 is built from 13 residues. The CDR3 reads CSANRDRGHEQYF. The CDR3 bases are TGCAGTGCTAACCGGGACAGGGGCCACGAGCAGTACTTC.

This chain uses TRBV9 with TRBJ2-3; TRBD2 agrees at 10 bases. V shed 2 bases, J shed 7 bases, and the junction held 7 bases outside the gene matches. This CDR3 contains 15 residues. From germline, CDR1 is SGDLS and CDR2 YYNGEE. CDR3 in DNA: TGTGCCAGCAGCGTTAATAGCGGGGGGCTCTATACGCAGTATTTT. Encoded protein: CASSVNSGGLYTQYF.

J is TRBJ2-3 and V is TRBV20-1, with 10 bases fitting TRBD2. The V segment lost 6 bases and the J segment 3 bases; nucleotides outside the gene matches: 6. Germline CDR1 and CDR2: DFQATT and SNEGSKA (reference sequence). The CDR3 runs to 14 residues. The CDR3 region has the DNA TGCAGTGCCCCAGCGGGGGGGAGTACAGATACGCAGTATTTT. It is translated as CSAPAGGSTDTQYF.

As concerns this clonotype: One base away lies a much larger clone, so this may be a sequencing read error. V usage is TRBV12-3 or TRBV12-4 and J usage is TRBJ1-2, with D uncertain. V lost 6 bases, J lost 8 bases, and 13 bases lay in between. The CDR3 extends over 12 amino acids. The DNA for the CDR3 is TGTGCCAGCAGGTTCCCCGCAGGCGGCTACACCTTC. Its protein product is CASRFPAGGYTF.

This clonotype was recorded many times. Relative to the germline gene, one junction end is altered; a read error may explain this. V usage is TRBV7-6 and J usage is TRBJ2-6; no reliable D call. CDR1 and CDR2 (germline): SGHVS, FNYEAQ. The CDR3 has 16 amino acids. Here the CDR3 reads CVSSPAVVSGANVLTF. The CDR3 DNA sequence: TGTGTCAGCAGCCCAGCAGTAGTATCTGGGGCCAACGTCCTGACTTTC.

The J gene is TRBJ2-7, the V gene TRBV19; D is perhaps TRBD1 or TRBD2 (6 bases each). Germline-derived CDR1 and CDR2 are LNHDA and SQIVND (reference sequence). V was pared by 3 bases and J by 3 bases, with 9 bases between. The CDR3 has 13 amino acids. The CDR3, as DNA: TGTGCCAGTAGTATCGGGGGACACTACGAGCAGTACTTC. This gives the protein CASSIGGHYEQYF.

The chain is built from TRBV19 and TRBJ1-1, with no clear D. The CDR3 runs 12 residues. The V gene lost 7 bases and the J gene lost 1 base, with 7 bases spanning the gap. Germline CDR1 is LNHDA and CDR2 is SQIVND (reference sequence). CDR3 region: CASKRANTEAFF. CDR3 bases: TGTGCCAGTAAAAGGGCGAACACTGAAGCTTTCTTT.

This clonotype was seen ten or more times. Written as DNA, the CDR3 is TGTGCCAGCAGGTTGGGAGTCGTCGGGGAGCTGTTTTTT. This translates into CASRLGVVGELFF. The chain joins TRBV12-3 or TRBV12-4 to TRBJ2-2, with D tentatively TRBD2 (5 bases). CDR3 length: 13 residues. With 6 bases removed from V and 7 bases from J, the gap between germline ends came to 12 bases.

The J gene is TRBJ1-2, the V gene TRBV10-3; a weak D match, TRBD1 (5 bases). V was pared by 7 bases and J by 6 bases, with 18 bases between. CDR1 is ENHRY, CDR2 SYGVKD, per germline. The CDR3 length is 14 residues. CDR3 nucleotide sequence: TGTGCCATCACCCAATGGGGGGGGGTGAATGGCTACACCTTC. It is translated as CAITQWGGVNGYTF.

This chain joins TRBV2 and TRBJ2-7; D possibly corresponds to TRBD1 (6 bases). Germline V gene lookup returns CDR1 SNHLY and CDR2 FYNNEI. This CDR3 contains 15 residues. Deletions cut 4 bases from V and 0 bases from J, with 13 bases between. CDR3 bases: TGTGCCAGCAGTGGAGGAGACAGGAGCTCCTACGAGCAGTACTTC. It translates to CASSGGDRSSYEQYF.

The chain employs TRBV19 and TRBJ1-2; no firm D call. This CDR3 comprises 14 residues. V lost 3 bases and J 4 bases, leaving 12 bases between the germline ends. Germline V gives CDR1 LNHDA, CDR2 SQIVND (reference sequence). CDR3 region: CASSIKGSGYGYTF. The CDR3 DNA reads as TGTGCCAGTAGTATTAAAGGGTCAGGCTATGGCTACACCTTC.

The chain employs TRBV9 and TRBJ2-2, with D perhaps matching TRBD2 (5 bases). Trimming shortened V by 1 base and J by 7 bases, and 5 bases separated the two germline ends. This CDR3 is 12 amino acids long. Germline V gives CDR1 SGDLS, CDR2 YYNGEE. Here the CDR3 DNA reads TGTGCCAGCAGCGTACGGGGCGGGGAGCTGTTTTTT. Protein sequence: CASSVRGGELFF.

This clonotype was picked up many times. The rearrangement uses TRBV30 and TRBJ2-7; a possible D gene is TRBD2 (6 bases). Germline CDR1 reads GTSNPN; CDR2 reads SVGIG (reference sequence). V was clipped by 4 bases and J by 0 bases, with 13 bases between them. This CDR3 contains 14 residues. CDR3 protein: CAWTGGYSSYEQYF. The CDR3 DNA follows: TGTGCCTGGACTGGGGGGTATAGCTCCTACGAGCAGTACTTC.

The rearrangement uses TRBV2 and TRBJ2-3, with D possibly called TRBD1 or TRBD2 (6 bases each). Trimming pared 9 bases from V and 0 bases from J, leaving 16 bases between. CDR1 is SNHLY, CDR2 FYNNEI, per germline. The CDR3 contains 15 residues. CDR3 sequence: CARKGGGVSTDTQYF. Written as DNA, the CDR3 is TGTGCCAGAAAGGGGGGTGGGGTTAGCACAGATACGCAGTATTTT.

This clonotype was seen many times. The chain carries TRBV3-1 and TRBJ1-5; D might be TRBD1 (5 bases). Germline V gene data show CDR1 as LGHDT and CDR2 as YNNKEL (reference sequence). This CDR3 is 15 amino acids long. The V end lost 1 base, the J end lost 1 base, and 8 bases lay between the germline ends. The CDR3 region has the DNA TGTGCCAGCAGCCAAGGACGGACAAGCAATCAGCCCCAGCATTTT. This gives the protein CASSQGRTSNQPQHF.

The chain carries TRBV7-6 and TRBJ1-2; unclear D gene. The V end lost 5 bases, the J end lost 6 bases, and 19 bases lay between the germline ends. The CDR3 runs to 15 residues. Per the germline V gene, CDR1 is SGHVS and CDR2 is FNYEAQ. The CDR3 DNA reads as TGTGCCAGCAGCGTGCCGGGAGCGGACGATGATGGCTACACCTTC. Protein product: CASSVPGADDDGYTF.

This clonotype appeared many times. The chain combines TRBV11-3 with TRBJ1-1; weak D call: TRBD1 (5 bases). Trimming shortened V by 1 base and J by 0 bases, and 6 bases separated the two germline ends. The CDR3 extends over 14 amino acids. Germline V lookup: CDR1 SGHNT, CDR2 YENEEA. The CDR3 DNA sequence: TGTGCCAGCAGCTTAGGAGGGGTGAACACTGAAGCTTTCTTT. Its translation is CASSLGGVNTEAFF.

This clonotype was found many times. V gene TRBV11-2 combines with J gene TRBJ2-1; TRBD2 aligns across 10 bases. This CDR3 region has 16 residues. In germline, CDR1 is SGHAT, CDR2 FQNNGV. V lost 0 bases to trimming and J lost 4 bases; unmatched junction nucleotides: 3. The chain's CDR3 is CASSLDLAGDYNEQFF. CDR3 sequence (DNA): TGTGCCAGCAGCTTAGATCTAGCGGGGGATTACAATGAGCAGTTCTTC.

The genes are TRBV19 and TRBJ1-5; no definite D call. V gave up 7 bases and J gave up 0 bases, with 7 bases separating them. This CDR3 is built from 13 residues. CDR1 and CDR2 (germline): LNHDA, SQIVND (reference sequence). The DNA of the CDR3 is TGTGCCAGTAATAAGTATAGCAATCAGCCCCAGCATTTT. Residues: CASNKYSNQPQHF.

In DNA, the CDR3 is TGCAGTGCTAGAGATCTGTTAGCGGGAGGGCCGAGCTCCTACAATGAGCAGTTCTTC. Encoded protein: CSARDLLAGGPSSYNEQFF. The gene calls are TRBV20-1 and TRBJ2-1; TRBD2 matches 11 bases. Germline values: CDR1 DFQATT, CDR2 SNEGSKA (reference sequence). The CDR3 sequence is 19 residues long. The ends lost 0 bases at V and 0 bases at J; junction bases unmatched: 10.

The rearrangement joins TRBV2 to TRBJ1-6; no definite D call. The V end lost 4 bases, the J end lost 7 bases, and 14 bases lay between the germline ends. The CDR3 length is 15 residues. In germline, CDR1 is SNHLY, CDR2 FYNNEI. The CDR3 region has the DNA TGTGCCAGCAGTGTGGAAACGAGTCGGAATTCACCCCTCCACTTT. Its translation: CASSVETSRNSPLHF.

This clonotype was seen only once. The rearrangement joins TRBV2 to TRBJ1-6; TRBD1 aligns across 8 bases. Germline loops: CDR1 SNHLY, CDR2 FYNNEI. The CDR3 contains 13 residues. Trimming at V came to 6 bases and at J to 10 bases, leaving 5 bases not matched to a gene. Here the CDR3 DNA reads TGTGCCAGCAGGACAGGGGTAAACTCACCCCTCCACTTT. Its protein product is CASRTGVNSPLHF.

The chain couples TRBV7-6 to TRBJ2-3; D possibly corresponds to TRBD2 (6 bases). CDR1 and CDR2 (germline): SGHVS, FNYEAQ. There are 13 residues in the CDR3. V lost 10 bases and J lost 1, with 12 bases in between. Here the CDR3 DNA reads TGTGCCACCGGTGAGCGGGGCACAGATACGCAGTATTTT. Residues: CATGERGTDTQYF.

The table lists this clonotype with many counts. CDR3 nucleotide sequence: TGTGCCGGACGGCCGATAGGAAACACTGAAGCTTTCTTT. It yields the protein CAGRPIGNTEAFF. The V gene is TRBV12-3 or TRBV12-4, the J gene TRBJ1-1; D unresolved. This CDR3 region has 13 residues. V shed 11 bases and J shed 2 bases, with 15 bases lying between them.

This clonotype has just a few counts. The chain couples TRBV19 to TRBJ1-2, with no clear D. V dropped 2 bases and J dropped 0 bases, with 7 bases sitting between them. In germline, CDR1 is LNHDA, CDR2 SQIVND (reference sequence). CDR3 length: 14 amino acids. CDR3: CASSITDPNYGYTF. CDR3 sequence (DNA): TGTGCCAGTAGTATAACGGACCCTAACTATGGCTACACCTTC.